This is a list of T cell receptor beta chains from one sample in a study of blood T cell repertoires in COVID-19. Sequenced by immunoSEQ multiplex PCR; TCRdb stores in-frame clones only, minus some. This sample has hundreds of thousands of clones, with approximately 90% found just once. The sequencing input was PBMCs or T cells enriched from blood (not recorded which). These receptors came from a woman in her sixties in a cohort exposed to, infected with or recovered from COVID-19 (not recorded which). CDR3s include the opening cysteine and the closing phenylalanine or tryptophan.

TRBV6-4	TRBJ2-1	CASQECGDRASYNEQFF
TRBV30	TRBJ1-5	CAWSPIGERNQPQHF
TRBV28	TRBJ1-1	CASSERQGPWGEAFF
TRBV3-1/TRBV3-2	TRBJ1-5	CASSQGRGHQPQHF
TRBV5-4	TRBJ2-5	CASSFPGTAWNRETQYF
TRBV12-5	TRBJ2-1	CASGFGLSSYNEQFF
TRBV6-2/TRBV6-3	TRBJ2-5	CASSSPLRTSGRDQETQYF
TRBV12-3/TRBV12-4	TRBJ1-2	CASSLKGVGYTF
TRBV6-5	TRBJ1-5	CASRQGKYSNQPQHF
TRBV7-2	TRBJ2-3	CASSSLAGGYTQYF
TRBV4-2	TRBJ2-3	CASSQGMGTSGRADTQYF
TRBV5-4	TRBJ2-7	CASSSTGLGEQYF
TRBV3-1/TRBV3-2	TRBJ1-1	CASSQGALSTEAFF
TRBV15	TRBJ1-6	CATCEGAYNSPLHF
TRBV11-3	TRBJ2-7	CASSLGLAYEQYF
TRBV2	TRBJ2-7	CASSESSGNYEQYF
TRBV24-1	TRBJ1-3	CATSAGQGTGNTIYF
TRBV7-9	TRBJ2-4	CASSLAGADIQYF
TRBV9	TRBJ1-4	CASSVDSGRVTEKLFF
TRBV27	TRBJ1-6	CASSPRGGWVPLHF
TRBV30	TRBJ2-3	CAWSGRSGSTQYF
TRBV11-2	TRBJ2-7	CASSWDNRRMGYEQYF
TRBV9	TRBJ2-5	CASSDRLAGGPQYF
TRBV28	TRBJ1-2	CASSLLTNYGYTF